This TCR beta chain was recorded in a study of tumor-infiltrating lymphocytes in primary liver carcinoma. Study outcomes and limitations: Tumor specimens were characterized by a significantly higher top-250-clone fraction than blood (p = 0.039).

CDR3 length: 14 amino acids. Germline lookup yields CDR1 SGHAT and CDR2 FQNNGV. With a constant-region primer, TCR beta cDNA was made from 450 to 550 ng of total RNA. For TCR beta, libraries were produced by three nested multiplex PCR rounds using slightly modified ARM-PCR. Forward primers for TRBV1-TRBV30 and a C-beta reverse primer served the first two PCR rounds, at about 10 cycles each. TCRdb passed the multiplex PCR reads through MiXCR, listing each CDR3 protein once. Among more than 50,000 distinct CDR3 sequences listed, 70% to 80% were seen once. Co-extracting RNA and DNA was done with roughly 17-31 mg of unsorted bulk tissue as input. Enrolled patients were chronically infected with HBV and treatment-naive. Comment on this clonotype: No antigen is known for it. A read error may account for a junction end that differs from germline.

V and J are TRBV11-2 and TRBJ1-6, with D possibly matching TRBD1 (6 bases). The TCR was taken from a man aged 35 to 55 with primary liver carcinoma and hepatitis B virus infection. Sequenced: liver tumor tissue from sampling region 2. Subset here: tumor region T2, inferior pole. The CDR3 protein is CANSSRGANSPLHF. The DNA for the CDR3 is TGTGCCAACAGCTCACGGGGGGCGAATTCACCCCTCCACTTT.